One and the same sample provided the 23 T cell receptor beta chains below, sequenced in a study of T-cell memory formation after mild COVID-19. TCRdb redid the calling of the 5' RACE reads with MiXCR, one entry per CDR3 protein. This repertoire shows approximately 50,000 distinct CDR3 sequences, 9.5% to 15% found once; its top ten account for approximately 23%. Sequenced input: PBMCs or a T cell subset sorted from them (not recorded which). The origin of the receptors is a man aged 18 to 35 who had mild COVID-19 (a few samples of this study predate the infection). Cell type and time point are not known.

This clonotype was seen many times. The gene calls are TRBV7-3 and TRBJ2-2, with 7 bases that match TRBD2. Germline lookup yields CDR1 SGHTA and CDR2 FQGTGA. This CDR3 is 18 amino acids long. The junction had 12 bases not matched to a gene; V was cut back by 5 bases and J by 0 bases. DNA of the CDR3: TGTGCCAGCAGCCCCCTCTGGAGCGGGGATACGAACACCGGGGAGCTGTTTTTT. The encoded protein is CASSPLWSGDTNTGELFF. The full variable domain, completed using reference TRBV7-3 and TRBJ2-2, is GAGVSQTPSNKVTEKGKYVELRCDPISGHTALYWYRQSLGQGPEFLIYFQGTGAADDSGLPNDRFFAVRPEGSVSTLKIQRTERGDSAVYLCASSPLWSGDTNTGELFFGEGSRLTVL.

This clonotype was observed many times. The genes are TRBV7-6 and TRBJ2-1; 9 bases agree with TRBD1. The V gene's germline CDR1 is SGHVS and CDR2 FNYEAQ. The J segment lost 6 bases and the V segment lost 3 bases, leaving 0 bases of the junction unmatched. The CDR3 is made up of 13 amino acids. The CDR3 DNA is TGTGCCAGCAGCTTGACAGGGGGCAATGAGCAGTTCTTC. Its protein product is CASSLTGGNEQFF.

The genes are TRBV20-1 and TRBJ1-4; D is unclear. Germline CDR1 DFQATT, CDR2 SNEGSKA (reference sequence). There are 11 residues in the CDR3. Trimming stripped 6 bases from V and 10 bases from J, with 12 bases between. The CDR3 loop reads CSAEGPGKLFF. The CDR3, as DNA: TGCAGTGCGGAAGGGCCCGGAAAACTGTTTTTT.

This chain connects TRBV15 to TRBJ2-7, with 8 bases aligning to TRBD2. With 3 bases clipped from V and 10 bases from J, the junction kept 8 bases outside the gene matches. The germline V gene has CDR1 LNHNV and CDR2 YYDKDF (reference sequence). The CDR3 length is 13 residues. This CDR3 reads CATSSVIAGTQYV. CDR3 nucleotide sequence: TGTGCCACCAGCAGCGTGATAGCGGGGACCCAGTACGTC.

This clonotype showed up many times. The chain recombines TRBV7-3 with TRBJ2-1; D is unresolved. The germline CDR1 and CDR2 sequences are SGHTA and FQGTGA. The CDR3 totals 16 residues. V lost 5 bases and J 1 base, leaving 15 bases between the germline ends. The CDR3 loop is CASSPWSSGSYNEQFF. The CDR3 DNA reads TGTGCCAGCAGCCCATGGTCGTCTGGGTCCTACAATGAGCAGTTCTTC. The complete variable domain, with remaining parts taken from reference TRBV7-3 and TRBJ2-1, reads GAGVSQTPSNKVTEKGKYVELRCDPISGHTALYWYRQSLGQGPEFLIYFQGTGAADDSGLPNDRFFAVRPEGSVSTLKIQRTERGDSAVYLCASSPWSSGSYNEQFFGPGTRLTVL.

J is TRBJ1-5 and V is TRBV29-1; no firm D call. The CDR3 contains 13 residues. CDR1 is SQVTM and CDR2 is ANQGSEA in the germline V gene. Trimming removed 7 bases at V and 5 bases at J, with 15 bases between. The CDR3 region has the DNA TGCAGCGCTGGCCAAGGGCCGGATCAGCCCCAGCATTTT. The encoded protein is CSAGQGPDQPQHF.

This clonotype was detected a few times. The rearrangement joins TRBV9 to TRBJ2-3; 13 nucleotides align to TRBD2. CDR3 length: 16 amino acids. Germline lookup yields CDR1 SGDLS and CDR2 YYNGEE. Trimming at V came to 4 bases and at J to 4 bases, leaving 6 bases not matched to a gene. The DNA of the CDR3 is TGTGCCAGCAGCCGGGGACTAGCGGGGTTCCCAGATACGCAGTATTTT. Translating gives CASSRGLAGFPDTQYF.

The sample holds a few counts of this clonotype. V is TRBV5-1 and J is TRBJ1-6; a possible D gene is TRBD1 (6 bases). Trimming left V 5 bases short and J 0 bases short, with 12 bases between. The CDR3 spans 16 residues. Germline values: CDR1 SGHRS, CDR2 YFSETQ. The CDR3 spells CASRTQGGSYNSPLHF. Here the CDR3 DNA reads TGCGCCAGCAGGACACAGGGCGGCTCCTATAATTCACCCCTCCACTTT.

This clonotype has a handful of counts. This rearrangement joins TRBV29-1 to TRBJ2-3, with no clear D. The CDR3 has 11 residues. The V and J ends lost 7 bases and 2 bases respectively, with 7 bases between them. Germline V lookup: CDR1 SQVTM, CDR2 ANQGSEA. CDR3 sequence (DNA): TGCAGCGCCTCGGACACAGATACGCAGTATTTT. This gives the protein CSASDTDTQYF.

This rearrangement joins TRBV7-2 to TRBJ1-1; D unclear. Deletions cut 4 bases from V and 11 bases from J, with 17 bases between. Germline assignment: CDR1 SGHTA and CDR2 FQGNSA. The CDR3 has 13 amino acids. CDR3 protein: CASSSERTALAFF. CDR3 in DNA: TGTGCCAGCAGCTCCGAGCGGACGGCGTTGGCTTTCTTT.

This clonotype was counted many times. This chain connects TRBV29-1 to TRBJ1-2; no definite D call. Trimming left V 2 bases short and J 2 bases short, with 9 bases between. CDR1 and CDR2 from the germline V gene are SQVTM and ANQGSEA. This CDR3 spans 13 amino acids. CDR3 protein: CSVERPRNYGYTF. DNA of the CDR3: TGCAGCGTTGAACGCCCCAGGAACTATGGCTACACCTTC.

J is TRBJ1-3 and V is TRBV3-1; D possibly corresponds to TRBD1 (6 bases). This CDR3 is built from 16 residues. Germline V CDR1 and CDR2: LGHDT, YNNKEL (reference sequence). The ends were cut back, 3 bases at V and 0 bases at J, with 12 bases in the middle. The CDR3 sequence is CASSQTGLISGNTIYF. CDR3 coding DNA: TGTGCCAGCAGCCAGACAGGACTTATCTCTGGAAACACCATATATTTT.

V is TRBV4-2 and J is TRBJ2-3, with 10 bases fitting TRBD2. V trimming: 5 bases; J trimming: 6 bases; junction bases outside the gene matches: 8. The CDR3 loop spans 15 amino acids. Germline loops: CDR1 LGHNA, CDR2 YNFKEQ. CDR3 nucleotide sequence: TGTGCCAGCAGCTGGGCCGGGACTAGCGTCGATACGCAGTATTTT. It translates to CASSWAGTSVDTQYF.

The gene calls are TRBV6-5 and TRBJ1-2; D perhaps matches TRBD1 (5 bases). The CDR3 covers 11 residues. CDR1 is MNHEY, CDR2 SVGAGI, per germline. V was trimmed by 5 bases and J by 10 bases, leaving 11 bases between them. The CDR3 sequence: CASSAGTAYTF. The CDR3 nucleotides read TGTGCCAGCAGTGCCGGGACGGCCTACACCTTC.

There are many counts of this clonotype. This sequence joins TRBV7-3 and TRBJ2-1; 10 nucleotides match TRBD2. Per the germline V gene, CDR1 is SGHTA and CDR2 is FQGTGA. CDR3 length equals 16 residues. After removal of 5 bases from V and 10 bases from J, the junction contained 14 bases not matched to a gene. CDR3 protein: CASSPSLAGVAGEQFF. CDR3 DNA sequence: TGTGCCAGCAGCCCGTCCCTAGCGGGGGTCGCCGGGGAGCAGTTCTTC. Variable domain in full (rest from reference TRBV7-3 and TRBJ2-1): GAGVSQTPSNKVTEKGKYVELRCDPISGHTALYWYRQSLGQGPEFLIYFQGTGAADDSGLPNDRFFAVRPEGSVSTLKIQRTERGDSAVYLCASSPSLAGVAGEQFFGPGTRLTVL.

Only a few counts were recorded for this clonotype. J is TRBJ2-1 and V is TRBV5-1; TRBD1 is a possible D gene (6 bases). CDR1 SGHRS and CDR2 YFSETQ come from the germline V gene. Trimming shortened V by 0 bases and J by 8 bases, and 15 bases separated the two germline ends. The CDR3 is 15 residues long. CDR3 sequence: CASSLGGRGVDEQFF. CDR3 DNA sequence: TGCGCCAGCAGCTTGGGCGGCAGGGGAGTCGATGAGCAGTTCTTC.

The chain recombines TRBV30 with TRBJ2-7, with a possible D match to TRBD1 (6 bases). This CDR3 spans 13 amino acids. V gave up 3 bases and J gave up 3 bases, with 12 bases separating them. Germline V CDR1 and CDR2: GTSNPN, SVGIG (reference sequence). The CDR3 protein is CAWSGKQGYEQYF. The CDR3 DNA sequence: TGTGCCTGGAGCGGAAAACAGGGCTACGAGCAGTACTTC.

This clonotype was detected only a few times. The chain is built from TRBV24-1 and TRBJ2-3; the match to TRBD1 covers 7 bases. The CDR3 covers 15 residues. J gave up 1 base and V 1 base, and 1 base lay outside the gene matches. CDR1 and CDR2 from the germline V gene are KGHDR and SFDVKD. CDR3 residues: CATSDFGQGTDTQYF. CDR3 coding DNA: TGTGCCACCAGTGATTTTGGACAGGGCACAGATACGCAGTATTTT.

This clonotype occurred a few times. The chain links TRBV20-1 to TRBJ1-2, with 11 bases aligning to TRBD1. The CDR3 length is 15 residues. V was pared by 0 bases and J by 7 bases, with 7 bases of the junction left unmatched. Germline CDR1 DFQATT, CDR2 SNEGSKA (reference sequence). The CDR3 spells CSARERTGGLGGYTF. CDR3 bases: TGCAGTGCTAGAGAAAGGACAGGGGGCCTGGGTGGCTACACCTTC.

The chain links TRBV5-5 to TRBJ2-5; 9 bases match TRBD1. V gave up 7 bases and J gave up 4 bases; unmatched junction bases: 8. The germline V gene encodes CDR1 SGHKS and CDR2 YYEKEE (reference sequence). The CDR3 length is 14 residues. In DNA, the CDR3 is TGTGCCAGCGACGGGGACAGGGCGGCAGAGACCCAGTACTTC. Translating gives CASDGDRAAETQYF.

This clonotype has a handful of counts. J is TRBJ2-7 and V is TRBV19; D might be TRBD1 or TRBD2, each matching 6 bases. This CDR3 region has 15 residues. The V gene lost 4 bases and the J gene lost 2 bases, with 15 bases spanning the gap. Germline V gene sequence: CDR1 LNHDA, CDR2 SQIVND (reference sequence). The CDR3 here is CASSSPWGAAYEQYF. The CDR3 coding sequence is TGTGCCAGTAGTAGCCCCTGGGGGGCTGCCTACGAGCAGTACTTC.

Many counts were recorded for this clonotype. The chain's CDR3 is CASSFYSGQTQETQYF. CDR3 nucleotide sequence: TGTGCCAGCAGCTTTTACTCGGGACAAACTCAAGAGACCCAGTACTTC. The chain couples TRBV7-6 to TRBJ2-5; weak D call: TRBD1 (6 bases). Germline assignment: CDR1 SGHVS and CDR2 FNYEAQ. The CDR3 has 16 amino acids. Trimming took 3 bases from V and 2 from J, leaving 16 bases between them. Full variable domain (remainder filled in from reference TRBV7-6 and TRBJ2-5): GAGVSQSPRYKVTKRGQDVALRCDPISGHVSLYWYRQALGQGPEFLTYFNYEAQQDKSGLPNDRFSAERPEGSISTLTIQRTEQRDSAMYRCASSFYSGQTQETQYFGPGTRLLVL.

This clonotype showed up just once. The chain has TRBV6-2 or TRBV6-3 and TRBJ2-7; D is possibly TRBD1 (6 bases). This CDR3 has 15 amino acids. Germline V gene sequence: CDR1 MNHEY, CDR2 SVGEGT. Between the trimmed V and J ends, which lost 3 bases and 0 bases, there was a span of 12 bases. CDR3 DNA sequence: TGTGCCAGCAGTTATGGGGACAACCTCTCCTACGAGCAGTACGTC. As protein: CASSYGDNLSYEQYV.